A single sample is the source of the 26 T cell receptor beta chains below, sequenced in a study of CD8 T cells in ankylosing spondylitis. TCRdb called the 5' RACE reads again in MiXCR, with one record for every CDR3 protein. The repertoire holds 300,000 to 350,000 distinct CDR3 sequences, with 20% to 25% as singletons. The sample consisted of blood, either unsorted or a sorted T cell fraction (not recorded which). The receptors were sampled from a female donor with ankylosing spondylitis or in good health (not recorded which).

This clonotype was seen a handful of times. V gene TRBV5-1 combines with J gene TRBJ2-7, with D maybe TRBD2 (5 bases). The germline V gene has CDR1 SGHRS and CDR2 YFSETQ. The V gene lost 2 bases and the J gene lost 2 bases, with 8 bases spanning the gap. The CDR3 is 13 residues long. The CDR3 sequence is CASSFVGTYEQYF. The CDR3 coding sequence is TGCGCCAGCAGCTTTGTCGGGACCTACGAGCAGTACTTC. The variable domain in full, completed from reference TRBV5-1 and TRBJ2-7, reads KAGVTQTPRYLIKTRGQQVTLSCSPISGHRSVSWYQQTPGQGLQFLFEYFSETQRNKGNFPGRFSGRQFSNSRSEMNVSTLELGDSALYLCASSFVGTYEQYFGPGTRLTVT.

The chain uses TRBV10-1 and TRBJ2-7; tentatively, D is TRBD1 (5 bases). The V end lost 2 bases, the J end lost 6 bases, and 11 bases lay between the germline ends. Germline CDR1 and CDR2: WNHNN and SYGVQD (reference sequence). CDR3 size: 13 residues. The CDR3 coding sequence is TGCGCCAGCAGTGAGAAGAGTAGGGGCGAGCAGTACTTC. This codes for CASSEKSRGEQYF.

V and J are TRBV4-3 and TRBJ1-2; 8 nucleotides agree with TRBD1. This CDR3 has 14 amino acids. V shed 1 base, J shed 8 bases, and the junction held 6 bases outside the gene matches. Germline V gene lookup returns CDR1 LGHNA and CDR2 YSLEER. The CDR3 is CASSQGGTGGGYTF. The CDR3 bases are TGCGCCAGCAGCCAAGGGGGAACAGGGGGAGGCTACACCTTC.

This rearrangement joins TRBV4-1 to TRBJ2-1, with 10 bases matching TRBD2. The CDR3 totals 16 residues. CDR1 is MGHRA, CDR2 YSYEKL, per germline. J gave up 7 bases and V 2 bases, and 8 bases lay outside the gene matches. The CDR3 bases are TGCGCCAGCAGCCAATCAGGACTAGCGGTGATTAATGAGCAGTTCTTC. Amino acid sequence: CASSQSGLAVINEQFF.

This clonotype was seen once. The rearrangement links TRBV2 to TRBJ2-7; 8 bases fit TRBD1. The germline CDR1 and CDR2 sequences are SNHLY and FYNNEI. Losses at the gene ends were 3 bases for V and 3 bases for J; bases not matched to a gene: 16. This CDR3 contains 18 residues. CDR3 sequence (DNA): TGTGCCAGCAGTGAGATACAGGGGGGAAGGGTCAGATTCTACGAGCAGTACTTC. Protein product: CASSEIQGGRVRFYEQYF.

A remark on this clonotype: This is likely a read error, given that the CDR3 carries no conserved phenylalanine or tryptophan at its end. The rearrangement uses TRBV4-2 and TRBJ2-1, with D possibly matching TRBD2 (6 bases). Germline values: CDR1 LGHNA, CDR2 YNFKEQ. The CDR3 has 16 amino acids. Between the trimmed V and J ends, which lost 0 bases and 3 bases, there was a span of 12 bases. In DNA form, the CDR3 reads TGTGCCAGCAGCCAAGATATGACCGGGAGCTACAATGAGCAGTTCTCC. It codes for CASSQDMTGSYNEQFS.

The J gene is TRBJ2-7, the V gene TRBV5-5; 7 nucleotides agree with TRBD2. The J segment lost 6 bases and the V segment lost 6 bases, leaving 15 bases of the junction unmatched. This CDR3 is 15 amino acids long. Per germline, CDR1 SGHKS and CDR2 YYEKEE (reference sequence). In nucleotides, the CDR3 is TGTGCCAGCACCCCCCGGCTAGCGGCCTCATTCGAGCAGTACTTC. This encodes CASTPRLAASFEQYF.

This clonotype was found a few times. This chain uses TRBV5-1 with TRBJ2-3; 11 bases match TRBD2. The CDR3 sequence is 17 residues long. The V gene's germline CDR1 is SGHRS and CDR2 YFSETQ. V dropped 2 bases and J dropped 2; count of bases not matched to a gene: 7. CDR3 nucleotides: TGCGCCAGCAGCTTTTCCGGGACTAGCGGTTTCACAGATACGCAGTATTTT. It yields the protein CASSFSGTSGFTDTQYF.

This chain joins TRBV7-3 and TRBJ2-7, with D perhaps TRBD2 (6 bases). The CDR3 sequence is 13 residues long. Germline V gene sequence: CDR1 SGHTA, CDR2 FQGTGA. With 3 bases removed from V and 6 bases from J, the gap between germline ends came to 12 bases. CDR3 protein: CASSFRRGAEQYF. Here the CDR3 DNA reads TGTGCCAGCAGCTTTCGGAGGGGTGCCGAGCAGTACTTC.

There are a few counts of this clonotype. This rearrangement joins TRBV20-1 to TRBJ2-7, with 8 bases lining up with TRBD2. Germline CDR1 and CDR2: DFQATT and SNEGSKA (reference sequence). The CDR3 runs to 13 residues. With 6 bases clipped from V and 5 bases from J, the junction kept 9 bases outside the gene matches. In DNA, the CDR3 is TGCAGTGCGGTAGGAGCGGGAGACCACGAGCAGTACTTC. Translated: CSAVGAGDHEQYF.

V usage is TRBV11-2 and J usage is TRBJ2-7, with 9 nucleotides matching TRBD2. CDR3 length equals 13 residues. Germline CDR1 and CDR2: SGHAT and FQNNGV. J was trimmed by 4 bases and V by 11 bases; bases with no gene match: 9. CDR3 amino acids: CASRPSGMYEQYF. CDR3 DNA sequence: TGTGCCTCAAGGCCTAGCGGGATGTACGAGCAGTACTTC.

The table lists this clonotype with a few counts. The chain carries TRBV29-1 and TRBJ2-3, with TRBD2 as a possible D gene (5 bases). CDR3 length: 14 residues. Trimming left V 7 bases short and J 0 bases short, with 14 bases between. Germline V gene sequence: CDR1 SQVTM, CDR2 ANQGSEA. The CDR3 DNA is TGCAGCGCAGCAAGAGCGGCTAGCACAGATACGCAGTATTTT. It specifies CSAARAASTDTQYF.

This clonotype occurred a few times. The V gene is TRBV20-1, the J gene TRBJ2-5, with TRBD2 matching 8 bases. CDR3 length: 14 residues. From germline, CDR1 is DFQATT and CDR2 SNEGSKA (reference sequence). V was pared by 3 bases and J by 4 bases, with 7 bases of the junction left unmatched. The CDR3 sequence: CSASTSGAGETQYF. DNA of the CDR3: TGCAGTGCTAGCACTAGCGGAGCGGGAGAGACCCAGTACTTC.

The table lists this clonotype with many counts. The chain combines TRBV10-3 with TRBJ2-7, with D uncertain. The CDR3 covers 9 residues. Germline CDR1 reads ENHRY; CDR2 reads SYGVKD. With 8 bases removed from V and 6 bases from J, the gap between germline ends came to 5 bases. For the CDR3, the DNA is TGTGCCATCGCGGCCGAGCAGTACTTC. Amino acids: CAIAAEQYF.

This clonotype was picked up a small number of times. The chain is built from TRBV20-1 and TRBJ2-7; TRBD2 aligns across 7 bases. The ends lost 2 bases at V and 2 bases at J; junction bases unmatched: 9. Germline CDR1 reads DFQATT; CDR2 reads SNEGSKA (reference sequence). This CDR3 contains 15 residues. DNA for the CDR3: TGCAGTGCTAGATCGGGGGGAGGGCCTCCCTACGAGCAGTACTTC. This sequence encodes CSARSGGGPPYEQYF.

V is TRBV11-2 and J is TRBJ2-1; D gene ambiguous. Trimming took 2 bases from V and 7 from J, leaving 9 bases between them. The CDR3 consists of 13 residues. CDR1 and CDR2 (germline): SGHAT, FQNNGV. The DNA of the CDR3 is TGTGCCAGCAGCTTACGGCCTACGAATGAGCAGTTCTTC. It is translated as CASSLRPTNEQFF. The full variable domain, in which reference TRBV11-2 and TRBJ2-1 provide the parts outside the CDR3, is EAGVAQSPRYKIIEKRQSVAFWCNPISGHATLYWYQQILGQGPKLLIQFQNNGVVDDSQLPKDRFSAERLKGVDSTLKIQPAKLEDSAVYLCASSLRPTNEQFFGPGTRLTVL.

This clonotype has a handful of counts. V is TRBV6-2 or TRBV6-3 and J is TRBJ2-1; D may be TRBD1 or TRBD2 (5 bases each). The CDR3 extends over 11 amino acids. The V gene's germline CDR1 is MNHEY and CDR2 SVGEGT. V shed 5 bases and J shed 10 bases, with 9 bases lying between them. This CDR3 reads CASSRGPEQFF. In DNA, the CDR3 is TGTGCCAGCAGTCGGGGCCCAGAGCAGTTCTTC.

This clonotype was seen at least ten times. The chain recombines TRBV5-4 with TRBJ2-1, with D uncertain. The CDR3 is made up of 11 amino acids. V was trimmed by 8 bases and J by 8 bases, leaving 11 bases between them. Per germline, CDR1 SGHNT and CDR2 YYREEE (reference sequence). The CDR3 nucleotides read TGTGCCAGGGGAACACCCCATGAGCAGTTCTTC. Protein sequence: CARGTPHEQFF.

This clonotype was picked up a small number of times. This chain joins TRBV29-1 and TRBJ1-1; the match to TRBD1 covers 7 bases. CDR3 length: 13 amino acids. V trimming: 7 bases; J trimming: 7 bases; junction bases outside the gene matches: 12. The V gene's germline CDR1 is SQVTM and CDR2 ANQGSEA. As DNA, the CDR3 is TGCAGCGGGAACAGGGGCCCGCGAGGTGAAGCTTTCTTT. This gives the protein CSGNRGPRGEAFF. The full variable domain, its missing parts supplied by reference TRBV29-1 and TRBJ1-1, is SAVISQKPSRDICQRGTSLTIQCQVDSQVTMMFWYRQQPGQSLTLIATANQGSEATYESGFVIDKFPISRPNLTFSTLTVSNMSPEDSSIYLCSGNRGPRGEAFFGQGTRLTVV.

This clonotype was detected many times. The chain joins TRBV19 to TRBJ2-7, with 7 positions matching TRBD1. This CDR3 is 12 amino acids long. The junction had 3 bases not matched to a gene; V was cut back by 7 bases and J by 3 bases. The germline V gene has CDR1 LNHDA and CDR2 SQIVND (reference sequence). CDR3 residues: CASKGTDYEQYF. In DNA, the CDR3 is TGTGCCAGTAAAGGGACAGACTACGAGCAGTACTTC.

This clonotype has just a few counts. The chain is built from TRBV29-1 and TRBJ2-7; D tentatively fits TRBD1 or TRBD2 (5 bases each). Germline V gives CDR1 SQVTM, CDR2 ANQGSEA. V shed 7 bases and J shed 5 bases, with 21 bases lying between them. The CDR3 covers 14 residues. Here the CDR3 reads CSAGNSGTPHEQYF. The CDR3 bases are TGCAGCGCCGGGAATTCAGGGACCCCCCACGAGCAGTACTTC.

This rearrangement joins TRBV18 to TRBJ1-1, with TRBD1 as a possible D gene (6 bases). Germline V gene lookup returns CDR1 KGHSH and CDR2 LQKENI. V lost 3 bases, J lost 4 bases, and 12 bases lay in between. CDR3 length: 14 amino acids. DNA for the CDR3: TGTGCCAGCTCACCCTCAGGGGCTGGCACTGAAGCTTTCTTT. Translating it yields CASSPSGAGTEAFF.

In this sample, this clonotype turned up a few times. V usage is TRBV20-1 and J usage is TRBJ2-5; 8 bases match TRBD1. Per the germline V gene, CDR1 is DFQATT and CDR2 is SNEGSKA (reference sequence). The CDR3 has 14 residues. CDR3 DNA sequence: TGCAGCGCCACTCCGGGACAGGACCAAGAGACCCAGTACTTC. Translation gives CSATPGQDQETQYF.

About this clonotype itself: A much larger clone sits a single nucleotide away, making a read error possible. The CDR3 loop reads CASSYVDEQYF. The CDR3 DNA reads as TGTGCCAGCAGTTACGTTGACGAGCAGTACTTC. The chain has TRBV6-6 and TRBJ2-7; D gene ambiguous. This CDR3 is built from 11 residues. Trimming left V 2 bases short and J 5 bases short, with 4 bases between. CDR1 and CDR2 (germline): MNHNY, SVGAGI (reference sequence).

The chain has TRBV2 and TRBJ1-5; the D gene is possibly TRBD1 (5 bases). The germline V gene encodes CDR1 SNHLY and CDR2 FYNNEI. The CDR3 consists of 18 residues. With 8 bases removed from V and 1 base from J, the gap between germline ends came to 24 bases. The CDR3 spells CASLHGVIQGGSNQPQHF. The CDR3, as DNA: TGTGCCAGCCTACATGGGGTGATCCAGGGTGGAAGCAATCAGCCCCAGCATTTT.

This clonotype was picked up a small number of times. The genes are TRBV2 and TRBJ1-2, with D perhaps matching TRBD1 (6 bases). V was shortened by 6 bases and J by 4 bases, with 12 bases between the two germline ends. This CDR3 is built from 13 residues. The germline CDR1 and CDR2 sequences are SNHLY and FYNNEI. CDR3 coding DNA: TGTGCCAGCAGGGCGGACAGTTCCTATGGCTACACCTTC. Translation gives CASRADSSYGYTF.